This paragraph reports one TCR beta chain. Its antigen specificity is not known. No clone much larger than this one lies a single base away; base qualities are absent. Peripheral blood CD8+ and CD4+ T cells from healthy donors, Susac syndrome patients and multiple sclerosis patients were profiled by high-throughput TCR beta sequencing. The healthy donors served as controls matched for age and sex. Bulk CD8+ and CD4+ T cells were purified by magnetic negative isolation, while CD8+ TEMRA cells were enriched using FACS. Blood was collected in EDTA tubes and processed within 24 hours, with PBMCs isolated through density gradient centrifugation. PBMCs destined for TCR sequencing were cryopreserved in liquid nitrogen and later thawed in a 37 °C water bath. The sorted or isolated CD4+, CD8+ and CD8+ TEMRA cells reached a purity of at least 90%. The data are from a study of CD8 T cells in Susac syndrome (dated by TCRdb to the late 2010s). Background on the whole study: Whether CD8+ T cell activation and differentiation in Susac syndrome was antigen driven was tested using repertoire sequencing. The paper as a whole reports these results and caveats: The number of individuals in the TCR sequencing and HLA analysis was recognized as being relatively small.

RNA was extracted using the RNeasy kit, and about 0.45 to 1 ug of the RNA was reverse transcribed with random hexamers. The immunoSEQ multiplex PCR assay, covering 54 Vbeta and 13 Jbeta segments, was used to amplify TCR beta CDR3 regions. Bias from PCR amplification was corrected by using a synthetic template baseline for primer optimization and for computational correction. In the authors' own workflow: Reads were annotated to V, D and J genes according to IMGT and were analyzed with immunoSEQ Analyzer, with only productive sequences retained. Clonality was calculated as one minus the Shannon entropy normalized by log2 of the number of productive unique sequences. For each patient and control, public and private clones were evaluated among the 100 most prevalent clones. A clone was defined as Susac-specific if it was absent from the healthy and MS cohorts, from about a thousand published viral clones and from other ImmuneACCESS disease sequences. TCRdb trimmed the raw reads at Q25, called clones with MiXCR and kept productive beta chains. Entries are consolidated by CDR3 protein sequence, retaining the most common genes and DNA. The V and J calls and clone size are TCRdb's, not the authors'. The sample data list roughly 120,000 distinct CDR3 sequences, and roughly 94% of these were observed just once. 0.095% to 0.1% of the sample belongs to the ten largest clones.

V lost 4 bases and J lost 5 bases; the stretch between them is 18 bases long. Per the germline V gene, SQVTM is the CDR1 and ANQGSEA is the CDR2. From cysteine to phenylalanine, the CDR3 is 15 amino acids long. The retained sequence is limited to the CDR3, 45 bases, with the frame set at the first base. Here the chain combines TRBV29-1 and TRBJ2-1; TRBD1 is a possible D gene, resting on 5 matching bases. Sequenced: CD4+ T cells from PBMCs. This receptor was obtained from a human donor in good health. The nucleotides are TGCAGCGTTGCCTTTGGGCAGGGTGGGGACAATGAGCAGTTCTTC. Its product reads: CSVAFGQGGDNEQFF.